The 29 T cell receptor beta chains below all came from one sample that was sequenced in a study of CD8+ T cells in alopecia areata. Noted treatment: oral pan-JAK inhibitor, 5-10 mg twice daily. TCR sequencing used cDNA made by reverse transcription of extracted RNA. Generated by immunoSEQ multiplex PCR, the TCRdb table keeps only in-frame clones and is missing some. The sample gives 150,000 to 250,000 clones, 58% of which show up once; 5% to 6% is in the top ten. The specimen comprised CD4+ T cells sorted from blood, sampled at week 24, from a patient treated with tofacitinib. These receptors all come from a human donor with alopecia areata.

V gene TRBV7-2 combines with J gene TRBJ2-6, with D tentatively TRBD1 or TRBD2 (5 bases each). Germline V gene lookup returns CDR1 SGHTA and CDR2 FQGNSA. CDR3 length equals 18 residues. The V end was cut by 4 bases, the J end by 0 bases, with 16 bases between. For the CDR3, the DNA is TGTGCCAGCAGCTGGCTGCAGGGTGGGACCTCTGGGGCCAACGTCCTGACTTTC. Translation: CASSWLQGGTSGANVLTF.

In its sample, this clone was seen once. The rearrangement links TRBV7-2 to TRBJ2-1, with D unclear. Deletions cut 3 bases from V and 11 bases from J, with 5 bases between. The CDR3 sequence is 10 residues long. Germline lookup yields CDR1 SGHTA and CDR2 FQGNSA. The CDR3 reads CASSFTQQFF. DNA of the CDR3: TGTGCCAGCAGCTTTACCCAGCAGTTCTTC.

V and J are TRBV5-6 and TRBJ1-5; D not certain. V lost 0 bases to trimming and J lost 0 bases, with 7 bases between them. CDR3 length: 15 residues. CDR1 is SGHDT, CDR2 YYEEEE, per germline. The CDR3 nucleotides are TGTGCCAGCAGCTTGGGCGCCTTTAGCAATCAGCCCCAGCATTTT. Protein product: CASSLGAFSNQPQHF.

J is TRBJ2-3 and V is TRBV4-1; no definite D call. The CDR3 is made up of 16 amino acids. V was clipped by 2 bases and J by 4 bases, with 16 bases between them. Germline CDR1 reads MGHRA; CDR2 reads YSYEKL. The CDR3 region has the DNA TGCGCCAGCAGCCAACCGGTAGCCTTACCTCCAGATACGCAGTATTTT. Protein sequence: CASSQPVALPPDTQYF.

At least ten counts were recorded for this clone. CDR3 region: CASSTTGGSYEQYF. CDR3 bases: TGTGCCAGTAGTACGACAGGGGGCTCCTACGAGCAGTACTTC. V usage is TRBV19 and J usage is TRBJ2-7; the match to TRBD1 covers 9 bases. This CDR3 has 14 amino acids. Germline V gene sequence: CDR1 LNHDA, CDR2 SQIVND (reference sequence). Trimming at V came to 4 bases and at J to 0 bases, leaving 1 base not matched to a gene.

This rearrangement joins TRBV9 to TRBJ1-2; 8 nucleotides line up with TRBD1. The V gene's germline CDR1 is SGDLS and CDR2 YYNGEE. The CDR3 is made up of 15 amino acids. V gave up 0 bases and J gave up 5 bases; unmatched junction bases: 6. The CDR3 nucleotides read TGTGCCAGCAGCGTAGACCAGGGGGCTGGGTATGGCTACACCTTC. Translating gives CASSVDQGAGYGYTF.

The V and J genes are TRBV25-1 and TRBJ1-4; TRBD1 matches 7 bases. The CDR3 totals 14 residues. V lost 3 bases, J lost 8 bases, and 6 bases stayed unmatched. Per the germline V gene, CDR1 is MGHDK and CDR2 is SYGVNS. As DNA, the CDR3 is TGTGCCAGCAGTGACGACAGGGTAGGGGAAAAACTGTTTTTT. Its protein is CASSDDRVGEKLFF.

The chain couples TRBV2 to TRBJ2-7; possibly TRBD2 for D (5 bases). The germline V gene has CDR1 SNHLY and CDR2 FYNNEI. Trimming removed 4 bases at V and 3 bases at J, with 16 bases between. CDR3 size: 15 residues. CDR3 residues: CASSVRSGLFYEQYF. In DNA, the CDR3 is TGTGCCAGCAGTGTCCGCAGCGGTTTATTCTACGAGCAGTACTTC.

The chain links TRBV29-1 to TRBJ2-7; 10 nucleotides align to TRBD1. CDR3 length: 13 amino acids. The germline gives CDR1 SQVTM, CDR2 ANQGSEA. The V gene end was trimmed by 7 bases and the J gene end by 3 bases; junction bases not matched to a gene: 6. CDR3 DNA: TGCAGCGCCGGGACAGGGGCCCGCTACGAGCAGTACTTC. This sequence encodes CSAGTGARYEQYF.

V gene TRBV29-1 combines with J gene TRBJ1-5; D is undetermined. This CDR3 comprises 13 residues. Germline assignment: CDR1 SQVTM and CDR2 ANQGSEA. The V end was cut by 6 bases, the J end by 3 bases, with 12 bases between. The CDR3 reads CSVAPSPNQPQHF. Written as DNA, the CDR3 is TGCAGCGTCGCCCCTTCCCCCAATCAGCCCCAGCATTTT.

The chain joins TRBV29-1 to TRBJ2-5; 7 bases match TRBD2. After removal of 3 bases from V and 1 base from J, the junction contained 2 bases not matched to a gene. Germline loops: CDR1 SQVTM, CDR2 ANQGSEA. The CDR3 contains 13 residues. The CDR3 DNA reads TGCAGCGTTGAGGGGGGGATCCAAGAGACCCAGTACTTC. Its protein is CSVEGGIQETQYF. The entire variable domain, with the rest obtained from reference TRBV29-1 and TRBJ2-5, is as follows: SAVISQKPSRDICQRGTSLTIQCQVDSQVTMMFWYRQQPGQSLTLIATANQGSEATYESGFVIDKFPISRPNLTFSTLTVSNMSPEDSSIYLCSVEGGIQETQYFGPGTRLLVL.

The chain links TRBV29-1 to TRBJ2-5, with no clear D. The length of the CDR3 is 11 residues. Trimming took off 7 bases at V and 2 bases at J, with 8 bases between the two ends. Germline values: CDR1 SQVTM, CDR2 ANQGSEA. The CDR3 here is CSGGTQETQYF. The CDR3, as DNA: TGCAGCGGGGGTACACAAGAGACCCAGTACTTC. Together with reference TRBV29-1 and TRBJ2-5, the CDR3 gives the full variable domain: SAVISQKPSRDICQRGTSLTIQCQVDSQVTMMFWYRQQPGQSLTLIATANQGSEATYESGFVIDKFPISRPNLTFSTLTVSNMSPEDSSIYLCSGGTQETQYFGPGTRLLVL.

The chain combines TRBV4-3 with TRBJ2-7, with TRBD2 matching over 8 bases. Germline CDR1 is LGHNA and CDR2 is YSLEER. V lost 4 bases and J lost 4; bases outside the gene matches: 6. The CDR3 runs to 14 residues. CDR3 region: CASSRSGSQYEQYF. Written as DNA, the CDR3 is TGCGCCAGCAGCCGGAGCGGGAGTCAGTACGAGCAGTACTTC.

The chain carries TRBV5-4 and TRBJ2-1; 9 nucleotides match TRBD2. Germline trimming cut 4 bases from V and 9 bases from J; bases unmatched to any gene: 11. CDR1 and CDR2 (germline): SGHNT, YYREEE (reference sequence). CDR3 length equals 15 residues. The CDR3 DNA reads as TGTGCCAGCAGCCCTGGACAGCGGGGGGAGGCTGAGCAGTTCTTC. It is translated as CASSPGQRGEAEQFF.

CDR3 residues: CASSEALRSGANGYTF. CDR3 bases: TGTGCCAGCAGTGAAGCGCTTCGGAGCGGTGCAAACGGCTACACCTTC. The rearrangement links TRBV2 to TRBJ1-2; D not resolved. Trimming pared 0 bases from V and 8 bases from J, leaving 19 bases between. CDR1 is SNHLY, CDR2 FYNNEI, per germline. The CDR3 sequence is 16 residues long. The complete variable domain, with remaining parts taken from reference TRBV2 and TRBJ1-2, reads EPEVTQTPSHQVTQMGQEVILRCVPISNHLYFYWYRQILGQKVEFLVSFYNNEISEKSEIFDDQFSVERPDGSNFTLKIRSTKLEDSAMYFCASSEALRSGANGYTFGSGTRLTVV.

The J gene is TRBJ2-7, the V gene TRBV6-1, with TRBD2 identical over 8 bases. Trimming at V came to 2 bases and at J to 4 bases, leaving 4 bases not matched to a gene. This CDR3 is built from 14 residues. The V gene's germline CDR1 is MNHNS and CDR2 SASEGT. This chain's CDR3 is CASSEMSSGYEQYF. As DNA, the CDR3 is TGTGCCAGCAGTGAAATGTCTAGCGGGTACGAGCAGTACTTC.

The genes are TRBV15 and TRBJ1-2, with TRBD1 identical over 10 bases. Per germline, CDR1 LNHNV and CDR2 YYDKDF (reference sequence). CDR3 length: 15 residues. V dropped 3 bases and J dropped 8; count of bases not matched to a gene: 9. The CDR3 sequence: CATSSSRDRGAGYTF. The CDR3 region has the DNA TGTGCCACCAGCAGTTCCAGGGACAGGGGAGCCGGCTACACCTTC.

The chain recombines TRBV11-2 with TRBJ2-5; TRBD1 matches 7 bases. The CDR3 totals 15 residues. Germline CDR1 and CDR2: SGHAT and FQNNGV. The junction had 6 bases not matched to a gene; V was cut back by 5 bases and J by 0 bases. The CDR3 spells CASSQTQGYQETQYF. CDR3 sequence (DNA): TGTGCCAGCAGCCAAACACAGGGGTACCAAGAGACCCAGTACTTC.

A few counts support this clone. The chain recombines TRBV7-2 with TRBJ2-1; 7 nucleotides align to TRBD2. V lost 1 base and J lost 4; bases outside the gene matches: 7. The CDR3 has 16 amino acids. Germline CDR1 reads SGHTA; CDR2 reads FQGNSA. CDR3 sequence reads: CASSLVPGGGYNEQFF. The CDR3 DNA follows: TGTGCCAGCAGCTTAGTTCCGGGAGGAGGTTACAATGAGCAGTTCTTC.

This chain joins TRBV9 and TRBJ1-1, with D hard to call. Trimming removed 2 bases at V and 5 bases at J, with 13 bases between. Germline V gene data show CDR1 as SGDLS and CDR2 as YYNGEE. The CDR3 runs 14 residues. CDR3 DNA sequence: TGTGCCAGCAGCGTGGCAGCTTCTTCGACTGAAGCTTTCTTT. It specifies CASSVAASSTEAFF.

This clone is medium-sized within its sample. This chain connects TRBV7-2 to TRBJ2-7, with D perhaps given as TRBD1 or TRBD2 (6 bases each). V gave up 1 base and J gave up 7 bases, with 11 bases separating them. Per the germline V gene, CDR1 is SGHTA and CDR2 is FQGNSA. This CDR3 contains 13 residues. The CDR3 is CASSLDREDEQYF. As DNA, the CDR3 is TGTGCCAGCAGCTTAGACAGGGAGGATGAGCAGTACTTC.

V gene TRBV30 combines with J gene TRBJ1-4, with D possibly being TRBD1 (5 bases). The V gene lost 0 bases and the J gene lost 5 bases, with 16 bases spanning the gap. Per germline, CDR1 GTSNPN and CDR2 SVGIG (reference sequence). There are 16 residues in the CDR3. This CDR3 reads CAWSVPGGRLNEKLFF. CDR3 sequence (DNA): TGTGCCTGGAGTGTACCTGGGGGACGGCTGAATGAAAAACTGTTTTTT.

V is TRBV5-1 and J is TRBJ1-6, with 7 bases aligning to TRBD1. Germline-derived CDR1 and CDR2 are SGHRS and YFSETQ. The CDR3 covers 14 residues. The V and J ends lost 4 bases and 7 bases, in that order; junction bases with no gene match: 5. CDR3 protein: CASSDTGVNSPLHF. In DNA form, the CDR3 reads TGCGCCAGCAGCGACACAGGGGTAAATTCACCCCTCCACTTT. The entire variable domain, with the rest obtained from reference TRBV5-1 and TRBJ1-6, is as follows: KAGVTQTPRYLIKTRGQQVTLSCSPISGHRSVSWYQQTPGQGLQFLFEYFSETQRNKGNFPGRFSGRQFSNSRSEMNVSTLELGDSALYLCASSDTGVNSPLHFGNGTRLTVT.

This clone showed up just a few times. The chain combines TRBV15 with TRBJ1-1; 7 bases align to TRBD1. Germline V gene lookup returns CDR1 LNHNV and CDR2 YYDKDF (reference sequence). This CDR3 is 17 amino acids long. V shed 3 bases, J shed 4 bases, and the junction held 14 bases outside the gene matches. CDR3 in DNA: TGTGCCACCAGCAGCACCCGAACCCCAGGGGGAGCCACTGAAGCTTTCTTT. Residues: CATSSTRTPGGATEAFF.

V and J are TRBV4-3 and TRBJ2-7, with TRBD1 matching over 9 bases. The CDR3 extends over 15 amino acids. Losses at the gene ends were 4 bases for V and 5 bases for J; bases not matched to a gene: 9. Germline V gene data show CDR1 as LGHNA and CDR2 as YSLEER. In DNA form, the CDR3 reads TGCGCCAGCAGCCTCCGGGACAGGGTATTCCACGAGCAGTACTTC. It translates to CASSLRDRVFHEQYF.

This clone was observed a handful of times. The chain uses TRBV4-3 and TRBJ2-1; TRBD2 aligns across 8 bases. CDR1 is LGHNA, CDR2 YSLEER, per germline. The CDR3 has 17 amino acids. V gave up 1 base and J gave up 6 bases; unmatched junction bases: 11. The chain's CDR3 is CASSQVPGTRVPNEQFF. The CDR3, as DNA: TGCGCCAGCAGCCAAGTGCCCGGGACTAGGGTCCCCAATGAGCAGTTCTTC.

This clone is a singleton in its sample. The chain links TRBV29-1 to TRBJ1-2, with 8 nucleotides matching TRBD1. After removal of 7 bases from V and 0 bases from J, the junction contained 7 bases not matched to a gene. This CDR3 is built from 14 residues. Germline-derived CDR1 and CDR2 are SQVTM and ANQGSEA. The CDR3 DNA is TGCAGCGCCGCCGGGACAGGATCTAACTATGGCTACACCTTC. It codes for CSAAGTGSNYGYTF. Looking up the rest from reference TRBV29-1 and TRBJ1-2 gives the full variable domain: SAVISQKPSRDICQRGTSLTIQCQVDSQVTMMFWYRQQPGQSLTLIATANQGSEATYESGFVIDKFPISRPNLTFSTLTVSNMSPEDSSIYLCSAAGTGSNYGYTFGSGTRLTVV.

V usage is TRBV29-1 and J usage is TRBJ2-3; no firm D call. V was cut by 4 bases and J by 5 bases, with 13 bases left in between. The CDR3 spans 13 residues. Germline V lookup: CDR1 SQVTM, CDR2 ANQGSEA. CDR3 amino acids: CSVGDLEGDTQYF. The CDR3 DNA reads TGCAGCGTTGGCGACCTTGAAGGAGATACGCAGTATTTT.

In its sample, this clone was seen a few times. The same CDR3 can be traced to other DNA sequences in this sample. The chain is built from TRBV29-1 and TRBJ2-1, with D maybe TRBD2 (5 bases). The length of the CDR3 is 14 residues. V lost 2 bases, J lost 0 bases, and 8 bases lay in between. In germline, CDR1 is SQVTM, CDR2 ANQGSEA. DNA of the CDR3: TGCAGCGTTGAACGGGGTAGCTCCTACAATGAGCAGTTCTTC. Translated, it gives CSVERGSSYNEQFF.